The 25 T cell receptor beta chains reported below all come from one sample, sequenced in a study of T cell changes during pregnancy in multiple sclerosis. Libraries were prepared by immunoSEQ multiplex PCR; TCRdb keeps only in-frame clonotypes and omits some of them. The data hold 60,000 to 70,000 clones, with 91% observed a single time. The specimen comprised peripheral blood, sampled in the third trimester of pregnancy. The receptors stem from a female donor in good health, enrolled as a control in a pregnancy study.

The gene calls are TRBV5-5 and TRBJ1-2; 7 nucleotides align to TRBD1. V lost 3 bases, J lost 2 bases, and 10 bases stayed unmatched. The V gene's germline CDR1 is SGHKS and CDR2 YYEKEE (reference sequence). The CDR3 length is 16 residues. This CDR3 reads CASSSTGVAGNYGYTF. CDR3 sequence (DNA): TGTGCCAGCAGCTCCACAGGGGTAGCGGGAAACTATGGCTACACCTTC.

The chain carries TRBV5-1 and TRBJ2-5; 7 positions match TRBD2. The germline CDR1 and CDR2 sequences are SGHRS and YFSETQ. Trimming at V came to 4 bases and at J to 1 base, leaving 7 bases not matched to a gene. The CDR3 consists of 15 residues. In DNA form, the CDR3 reads TGCGCCAGCAGCCTTGGGAGGGGCAGCCAAGAGACCCAGTACTTC. Residues: CASSLGRGSQETQYF.

The chain carries TRBV6-5 and TRBJ1-2, with a possible D match to TRBD1 (6 bases). The CDR3 has 14 residues. Per germline, CDR1 MNHEY and CDR2 SVGAGI. The V end was cut by 2 bases, the J end by 7 bases, with 14 bases between. The CDR3, as DNA: TGTGCCAGCAGTTACAGGGCAGGGGATACTGGCTACACCTTC. Residues: CASSYRAGDTGYTF.

The V gene is TRBV7-2, the J gene TRBJ2-5, with TRBD1 matching over 8 bases. Germline V gene data show CDR1 as SGHTA and CDR2 as FQGNSA. The length of the CDR3 is 15 residues. After removal of 1 base from V and 4 bases from J, the junction contained 5 bases not matched to a gene. CDR3 protein: CASSLVGQGRETQYF. The CDR3 nucleotides read TGTGCCAGCAGCTTAGTTGGACAGGGTAGAGAGACCCAGTACTTC.

The chain links TRBV5-6 to TRBJ1-5; D ambiguous. There are 14 residues in the CDR3. Looked up from germline, CDR1 is SGHDT and CDR2 is YYEEEE. V lost 1 base and J 0 bases, leaving 5 bases between the germline ends. This chain's CDR3 is CASSLIHSNQPQHF. DNA for the CDR3: TGTGCCAGCAGCTTGATTCATAGCAATCAGCCCCAGCATTTT.

The CDR3 sequence: CASSLSRELADTQYF. The CDR3 DNA follows: TGTGCCAGCAGTTTATCGCGGGAGCTCGCAGATACGCAGTATTTT. The rearrangement links TRBV28 to TRBJ2-3, with 7 bases aligning to TRBD2. The CDR3 covers 15 residues. Germline CDR1 and CDR2: MDHEN and SYDVKM. Trimming removed 1 base from V and 4 bases from J; junction bases left unmatched: 5.

In DNA, the CDR3 is TGTGCCAGCAGCGCACTAGCGGGGGGCACAGATACGCAGTATTTT. It is translated as CASSALAGGTDTQYF. The chain employs TRBV5-6 and TRBJ2-3; 11 nucleotides agree with TRBD2. Trimming removed 4 bases from V and 1 base from J; junction bases left unmatched: 2. Germline V gene data show CDR1 as SGHDT and CDR2 as YYEEEE. This CDR3 is 15 amino acids long.

The chain combines TRBV4-1 with TRBJ2-1; the D gene is possibly TRBD2 (5 bases). V dropped 1 base and J dropped 5 bases, with 18 bases sitting between them. Germline V gene lookup returns CDR1 MGHRA and CDR2 YSYEKL. CDR3 length: 17 residues. CDR3 sequence: CASSQVPAEKPNNEQFF. CDR3 sequence (DNA): TGCGCCAGCAGCCAAGTCCCAGCGGAGAAACCCAACAATGAGCAGTTCTTC.

The chain joins TRBV11-2 to TRBJ2-3, with 12 bases lining up with TRBD2. Germline trimming cut 5 bases from V and 4 bases from J; bases unmatched to any gene: 7. The CDR3 loop spans 16 amino acids. CDR1 and CDR2 from the germline V gene are SGHAT and FQNNGV. The CDR3, as DNA: TGTGCCAGCAGCCCTCTAGCGGGGGGGCTCTCAGATACGCAGTATTTT. It is translated as CASSPLAGGLSDTQYF.

The DNA for the CDR3 is TGTGCCAGCAACTTCCCGGGACTTTACAATGAGCAGTTCTTC. Protein sequence: CASNFPGLYNEQFF. The gene calls are TRBV6-1 and TRBJ2-1, with D possibly TRBD2 on 6 matching bases. Trimming pared 7 bases from V and 4 bases from J, leaving 14 bases between. The CDR3 loop spans 14 amino acids. Germline CDR1 reads MNHNS; CDR2 reads SASEGT.

The chain is built from TRBV1 and TRBJ1-5; TRBD1 was called by the table and not checked on the DNA. TRBV1 corresponds to a pseudogene. The CDR3 is made up of 16 amino acids. This CDR3 reads CTSSHRDRGGKEPQHF. The CDR3 coding sequence is TGCACCAGCAGCCACAGAGACAGGGGAGGAAAAGAGCCCCAGCATTTT.

The rearrangement links TRBV15 to TRBJ2-7; 9 nucleotides line up with TRBD1. In germline, CDR1 is LNHNV, CDR2 YYDKDF (reference sequence). V trimming: 8 bases; J trimming: 5 bases; junction bases outside the gene matches: 7. The CDR3 covers 13 residues. The CDR3 spells CATRRQGEDEQYF. In DNA, the CDR3 is TGTGCCACCCGGAGACAGGGGGAGGACGAGCAGTACTTC.

The chain uses TRBV28 and TRBJ2-7; 9 nucleotides align to TRBD1. The CDR3 loop spans 12 amino acids. V shed 8 bases and J 3 bases; nucleotides not matched to a gene: 2. CDR1 and CDR2 (germline): MDHEN, SYDVKM. The CDR3 nucleotides are TGTGCCAGCCGGACAGGGGTCTACGAGCAGTACTTC. As protein: CASRTGVYEQYF.

This chain uses TRBV5-5 with TRBJ1-2, with TRBD1 as a possible D gene (6 bases). Trimming removed 4 bases at V and 2 bases at J, with 9 bases between. There are 13 residues in the CDR3. Germline-derived CDR1 and CDR2 are SGHKS and YYEKEE (reference sequence). CDR3 nucleotide sequence: TGTGCCAGCAGCCTGGGGGCGAACTATGGCTACACCTTC. Encoded protein: CASSLGANYGYTF. Complete variable domain (other parts from reference TRBV5-5 and TRBJ1-2): DAGVTQSPTHLIKTRGQQVTLRCSPISGHKSVSWYQQVLGQGPQFIFQYYEKEERGRGNFPDRFSARQFPNYSSELNVNALLLGDSALYLCASSLGANYGYTFGSGTRLTVV.

This chain links TRBV7-3 with TRBJ1-1, with D perhaps matching TRBD1 (6 bases). Trimming took 2 bases from V and 0 from J, leaving 7 bases between them. The CDR3 runs to 14 residues. The V gene's germline CDR1 is SGHTA and CDR2 FQGTGA. CDR3 sequence: CASSLGGMNTEAFF. In DNA form, the CDR3 reads TGTGCCAGCAGCTTAGGGGGCATGAACACTGAAGCTTTCTTT.

The V call is TRBV27, the J call TRBJ1-1, with D perhaps matching TRBD1 (5 bases). CDR1 and CDR2 from the germline V gene are MNHEY and SMNVEV (reference sequence). CDR3 length equals 14 residues. V lost 6 bases to trimming and J lost 4 bases, with 15 bases between them. CDR3 amino acids: CASRDSWGRTEAFF. As DNA, the CDR3 is TGTGCCAGCAGAGACAGTTGGGGCCGCACTGAAGCTTTCTTT.

The rearrangement uses TRBV5-6 and TRBJ2-1; D gene ambiguous. CDR1 and CDR2 from the germline V gene are SGHDT and YYEEEE. The ends were cut back, 0 bases at V and 5 bases at J, with 6 bases in the middle. The CDR3 loop spans 13 amino acids. Written as DNA, the CDR3 is TGTGCCAGCAGCTTGGACAGTAACAATGAGCAGTTCTTC. Protein sequence: CASSLDSNNEQFF. Full variable domain (remainder filled in from reference TRBV5-6 and TRBJ2-1): DAGVTQSPTHLIKTRGQQVTLRCSPKSGHDTVSWYQQALGQGPQFIFQYYEEEERQRGNFPDRFSGHQFPNYSSELNVNALLLGDSALYLCASSLDSNNEQFFGPGTRLTVL.

The V and J genes are TRBV6-5 and TRBJ1-2; D possibly corresponds to TRBD1 (5 bases). CDR3 length: 15 residues. Looked up from germline, CDR1 is MNHEY and CDR2 is SVGAGI. V was cut by 0 bases and J by 8 bases, with 16 bases left in between. CDR3 region: CASSYSMIGARGYTF. CDR3 nucleotide sequence: TGTGCCAGCAGTTACTCGATGATAGGGGCACGGGGCTACACCTTC.

This clone came up once. This chain joins TRBV6-5 and TRBJ2-7; perhaps TRBD2 as D (5 bases). In germline, CDR1 is MNHEY, CDR2 SVGAGI. This CDR3 spans 13 amino acids. V was cut by 2 bases and J by 1 base, with 6 bases left in between. CDR3 in amino acids: CASSYEGSYEQYF. In nucleotides, the CDR3 is TGTGCCAGCAGTTACGAGGGATCCTACGAGCAGTACTTC.

The V call is TRBV2, the J call TRBJ1-2; TRBD1 aligns across 7 bases. Germline CDR1 SNHLY, CDR2 FYNNEI. V lost 9 bases, J lost 8 bases, and 6 bases stayed unmatched. The length of the CDR3 is 11 residues. CDR3 in amino acids: CARDRVGGYTF. For the CDR3, the DNA is TGTGCCAGAGACAGGGTAGGCGGCTACACCTTC.

The chain couples TRBV27 to TRBJ2-1, with D possibly matching TRBD2 (5 bases). From germline, CDR1 is MNHEY and CDR2 SMNVEV (reference sequence). CDR3 length equals 12 residues. The V and J ends lost 2 bases and 9 bases respectively, with 8 bases between them. This CDR3 is CASSLEGGEQFF. The CDR3 DNA follows: TGTGCCAGCAGTTTAGAGGGCGGTGAGCAGTTCTTC.

This sequence joins TRBV18 and TRBJ1-1; the match to TRBD1 covers 7 bases. Germline V gene data show CDR1 as KGHSH and CDR2 as LQKENI. V gave up 3 bases and J gave up 1 base; unmatched junction bases: 8. The CDR3 runs 16 residues. CDR3 sequence reads: CASSPLPGQKNTEAFF. The DNA for the CDR3 is TGTGCCAGCTCACCCCTTCCGGGACAGAAGAACACTGAAGCTTTCTTT.

The chain joins TRBV9 to TRBJ2-1; D may be TRBD2 (5 bases). This CDR3 comprises 15 residues. V was clipped by 4 bases and J by 5 bases, with 16 bases between them. Germline V lookup: CDR1 SGDLS, CDR2 YYNGEE. CDR3 region: CASSPLTTLNNEQFF. The CDR3 DNA reads TGTGCCAGCAGCCCTCTGACTACACTCAACAATGAGCAGTTCTTC.

This chain uses TRBV28 with TRBJ2-1, with TRBD2 matching 12 bases. Germline values: CDR1 MDHEN, CDR2 SYDVKM. V lost 3 bases, J lost 7 bases, and 7 bases stayed unmatched. This CDR3 spans 16 amino acids. In DNA, the CDR3 is TGTGCCAGCAGTTTCACGACTAGCGGGAGTGCAAATGAGCAGTTCTTC. Protein product: CASSFTTSGSANEQFF.

The genes are TRBV7-8 and TRBJ2-3; D perhaps matches TRBD2 (5 bases). The V end was cut by 7 bases, the J end by 3 bases, with 20 bases between. In germline, CDR1 is SGHVS, CDR2 FQNEAQ. CDR3 size: 16 residues. The CDR3 DNA follows: TGTGCCAGCACCGAGCCCCGTCGGGGTTCAACAGATACGCAGTATTTT. It is translated as CASTEPRRGSTDTQYF.